This T cell receptor (beta chain) originates from a study of HIV-infected children after antiretroviral therapy interruption. Overall study context: In continuous treatment, analyzed samples were from weeks 0, 48 and 150. Study-level findings and limits: Naive CD4+ Gini coefficient rose by interruption end, suggesting clonal expansion.

This clonotype was seen many times. Its antigen remains unidentified. Trimming took 5 bases from V and 1 from J; bases not matched to a gene: 4. There are 15 residues in the CDR3. CDR1 is SQVTM, CDR2 ANQGSEA, per germline. Unique molecular identifiers were included in an RNA-based 3' RACE TCR library. TCRdb re-called the 3' RACE reads through MiXCR, storing one row per CDR3 protein. The sample comprises about 40,000 distinct CDR3 sequences, approximately 6.1% of which are singletons, and approximately 0.97% rests with the top ten. As to treatment: PENTA 11 planned treatment interruption arm or continuous ART arm. At least 24 weeks of at least three-drug ART, in children 2 to 15 years.

The genes are TRBV29-1 and TRBJ2-6; 8 bases match TRBD1. Source: CD45RA+ CD4+ T cells from PBMCs, pooled from several time points, taken from a donor given antiretroviral therapy, either interrupted or continuous. Noted subset: naive CD4+ CD45RA+ CD45RO- T cells. The clonotype originates from a pool of human donors with HIV. CDR3 amino acids: CSVKTGASGANVLTF. In DNA, the CDR3 is TGCAGCGTTAAGACAGGGGCATCTGGGGCCAACGTCCTGACTTTC. The full variable domain, completed using reference TRBV29-1 and TRBJ2-6, is SAVISQKPSRDICQRGTSLTIQCQVDSQVTMMFWYRQQPGQSLTLIATANQGSEATYESGFVIDKFPISRPNLTFSTLTVSNMSPEDSSIYLCSVKTGASGANVLTFGAGSRLTVL.